What follows is one T cell receptor beta chain and its context. What it binds is unknown. Relative to the germline gene, one junction end is altered; a read error may explain this. The CDR3 has 16 amino acids. Germline V gives CDR1 LGHNA, CDR2 YSLEER. This record belongs to a study of cytomegalovirus exposure and HLA in healthy donors. Study-level findings and limits: According to a later analysis, donors in an Asian-associated ancestry cluster reportedly had fewer N-insertions than the roughly 720-donor mean. Clonal expansion was found to be greater in HLA-associated TCR beta chains than in equally common others in a later analysis. Immune exposure data for these donors was limited to CMV serostatus.

Researchers ran the PCR with 60 Vbeta and 13 Jbeta primers. Sequencing was performed with immunoSEQ multiplex PCR; in TCRdb, only in-frame clones are kept and a portion is missing. Of over 150,000 clones listed, about four fifths are singletons. This rearrangement joins TRBV4-3 to TRBJ1-2; 7 positions match TRBD1. This sequence was found in a woman between 45 and 60 years old in good health and CMV-seronegative. The sequencing input was PBMCs. The CDR3 DNA follows: TGCGCCAGCAGCCACGCCCGGACAGGACCAAACTATGGCCACACCTTC. The encoded protein is CASSHARTGPNYGHTF.